Listed here are 32 T cell receptor beta chains from one sample, sequenced in a study of blood T cell repertoires in COVID-19. Sequencing used immunoSEQ multiplex PCR; TCRdb keeps in-frame clones, though not all of them. The sample carries hundreds of thousands of clones, 80% to 90% recorded once. Sequencing was done on a sample of PBMCs or T cells enriched from blood (not recorded which). The receptors shown here come from a man younger than 30 who had recovered from COVID-19.

The V and J genes are TRBV7-9 and TRBJ2-3, with 10 bases matching TRBD1. CDR3 length: 16 amino acids. The V gene end was trimmed by 7 bases and the J gene end by 4 bases; junction bases not matched to a gene: 11. Germline V gives CDR1 SEHNR, CDR2 FQNEAQ (reference sequence). Here the CDR3 reads CASTNSRTGGSDTQYF. In DNA form, the CDR3 reads TGTGCCAGCACCAATTCAAGGACAGGGGGTTCAGATACGCAGTATTTT.

Of note for this clone: This specimen includes other DNA sequences encoding the same CDR3. The chain joins TRBV9 to TRBJ1-1; a weak D match, TRBD1 (6 bases). The germline V gene encodes CDR1 SGDLS and CDR2 YYNGEE. Trimming shortened V by 0 bases and J by 0 bases, and 9 bases separated the two germline ends. CDR3 length: 15 residues. The CDR3 protein is CASSVGTGLNTEAFF. The CDR3 DNA reads as TGTGCCAGCAGCGTAGGAACAGGGTTGAACACTGAAGCTTTCTTT.

This clone was recorded once. The V and J genes are TRBV11-2 and TRBJ1-5, with 7 bases matching TRBD1. CDR3 length: 15 amino acids. V shed 1 base, J shed 2 bases, and the junction held 2 bases outside the gene matches. Germline V gives CDR1 SGHAT, CDR2 FQNNGV. CDR3 sequence reads: CASSLVGGGNQPQHF. CDR3 sequence (DNA): TGTGCCAGCAGCTTAGTAGGGGGCGGCAATCAGCCCCAGCATTTT.

The CDR3 nucleotides are TGTGCCAGCAGATTTTCGACAGGGGCTCAAGAGCAGTTCTTC. Translating gives CASRFSTGAQEQFF. J is TRBJ2-1 and V is TRBV28; 8 bases align to TRBD1. From germline, CDR1 is MDHEN and CDR2 SYDVKM. CDR3 length equals 14 residues. The V segment lost 6 bases and the J segment 10 bases; nucleotides outside the gene matches: 11. Full variable domain (remainder filled in from reference TRBV28 and TRBJ2-1): DVKVTQSSRYLVKRTGEKVFLECVQDMDHENMFWYRQDPGLGLRLIYFSYDVKMKEKGDIPEGYSVSREKKERFSLILESASTNQTSMYLCASRFSTGAQEQFFGPGTRLTVL.

V and J are TRBV19 and TRBJ2-1; TRBD2 matches at 8 bases. The CDR3 has 15 residues. The ends lost 5 bases at V and 4 bases at J; junction bases unmatched: 7. Germline CDR1 reads LNHDA; CDR2 reads SQIVND (reference sequence). CDR3 loop: CASSSKREIYNEQFF. CDR3 DNA sequence: TGTGCCAGTAGTTCTAAGCGGGAGATTTACAATGAGCAGTTCTTC.

This rearrangement joins TRBV27 to TRBJ1-5, with D tentatively TRBD1 (6 bases). This CDR3 is built from 15 residues. Germline values: CDR1 MNHEY, CDR2 SMNVEV (reference sequence). The germline V and J ends were trimmed by 5 bases and 0 bases, with 11 bases remaining between them. Here the CDR3 reads CASSPGQHSNQPQHF. The CDR3 nucleotides are TGTGCCAGCAGTCCCGGACAGCATAGCAATCAGCCCCAGCATTTT.

The genes are TRBV21-1 and TRBJ2-6; TRBD2 is the table's D call and was not checked against the DNA. TRBV21-1 is a documented pseudogene. The CDR3 has 23 amino acids. The CDR3: CASSKAFGLDNKAGVPGANVLTF. DNA of the CDR3: TGTGCCAGCAGCAAAGCATTTGGGCTAGATAATAAAGCGGGAGTGCCAGGGGCCAACGTCCTGACTTTC.

The J gene is TRBJ2-1, the V gene TRBV2; 9 bases agree with TRBD1. The junction had 3 bases not matched to a gene; V was cut back by 8 bases and J by 4 bases. CDR3 length: 13 amino acids. The V gene's germline CDR1 is SNHLY and CDR2 FYNNEI. CDR3 loop: CASRTGAYNEQFF. The CDR3, as DNA: TGTGCCAGCCGGACAGGGGCTTACAATGAGCAGTTCTTC. The entire variable domain, with the rest obtained from reference TRBV2 and TRBJ2-1, is as follows: EPEVTQTPSHQVTQMGQEVILRCVPISNHLYFYWYRQILGQKVEFLVSFYNNEISEKSEIFDDQFSVERPDGSNFTLKIRSTKLEDSAMYFCASRTGAYNEQFFGPGTRLTVL.

This clone has more than one count but fewer than ten. The chain joins TRBV6-6 to TRBJ1-6; 8 bases map to TRBD1. The germline V gene has CDR1 MNHNY and CDR2 SVGAGI (reference sequence). J lost 16 bases, V lost 6 bases, and 8 bases had no gene match. This CDR3 contains 12 residues. CDR3 residues: CASRATGDVLHF. The CDR3 bases are TGTGCCAGCAGGGCGACAGGGGACGTTCTCCACTTT.

This chain uses TRBV6-1 with TRBJ2-7; D unresolved. The germline gives CDR1 MNHNS, CDR2 SASEGT. The CDR3 is made up of 16 amino acids. Trimming took off 0 bases at V and 0 bases at J, with 12 bases between the two ends. Written as DNA, the CDR3 is TGTGCCAGCAGTGAAGCGCCAAGCGAATACTCCTACGAGCAGTACTTC. This codes for CASSEAPSEYSYEQYF.

This clone was counted once. The rearrangement uses TRBV5-4 and TRBJ1-2; 9 bases are shared with TRBD1. This CDR3 comprises 15 residues. The V segment lost 4 bases and the J segment 3 bases; nucleotides outside the gene matches: 7. The germline CDR1 and CDR2 sequences are SGHNT and YYREEE (reference sequence). The CDR3 protein is CASSPTGGGDYGYTF. CDR3 in DNA: TGTGCCAGCAGCCCTACAGGGGGCGGGGACTATGGCTACACCTTC.

The gene calls are TRBV10-3 and TRBJ1-4, with 7 bases lining up with TRBD1. J gave up 6 bases and V 0 bases, and 4 bases lay outside the gene matches. Looked up from germline, CDR1 is ENHRY and CDR2 is SYGVKD. This CDR3 has 15 amino acids. The CDR3 region has the DNA TGTGCCATCAGTGAGTCAAGGGGGCCGGATGAAAAACTGTTTTTT. It is translated as CAISESRGPDEKLFF.

The V call is TRBV10-3, the J call TRBJ2-7, with D perhaps TRBD1 (5 bases). CDR3 length equals 13 residues. With 3 bases removed from V and 1 base from J, the gap between germline ends came to 7 bases. Per germline, CDR1 ENHRY and CDR2 SYGVKD. The CDR3 reads CAISEQVSYEQYF. In DNA, the CDR3 is TGTGCCATCAGTGAACAGGTATCCTACGAGCAGTACTTC.

About this clone: Other DNA sequences in the sample encode the same CDR3. This chain connects TRBV28 to TRBJ1-3; 8 bases are a match to TRBD1. The CDR3 consists of 14 residues. The V and J ends lost 4 bases and 2 bases, in that order; junction bases with no gene match: 1. Germline CDR1 is MDHEN and CDR2 is SYDVKM. The CDR3 sequence: CASSSGGTGNTIYF. The CDR3 DNA is TGTGCCAGCAGTTCAGGGGGCACTGGAAACACCATATATTTT.

A single count supports this clone. The CDR3 is CASSLNADTEAFF. Written as DNA, the CDR3 is TGTGCCAGCAGCTTAAACGCGGACACTGAAGCTTTCTTT. The chain is built from TRBV7-3 and TRBJ1-1; D gene uncertain. Germline lookup yields CDR1 SGHTA and CDR2 FQGTGA. The CDR3 extends over 13 amino acids. The V end was cut by 1 base, the J end by 3 bases, with 6 bases between.

Of note for this clone: The sample carries other DNA sequences with the same CDR3. The rearrangement uses TRBV11-3 and TRBJ1-2; D may be TRBD1 (5 bases). CDR3 length: 14 residues. The germline V gene encodes CDR1 SGHNT and CDR2 YENEEA. Trimming shortened V by 2 bases and J by 8 bases, and 15 bases separated the two germline ends. The CDR3 spells CASSLTPQGSGYTF. The DNA for the CDR3 is TGTGCCAGCAGCTTAACTCCCCAGGGTTCCGGCTACACCTTC. The full variable domain, with the rest looked up from reference TRBV11-3 and TRBJ1-2, is EAGVVQSPRYKIIEKKQPVAFWCNPISGHNTLYWYLQNLGQGPELLIRYENEEAVDDSQLPKDRFSAERLKGVDSTLKIQPAELGDSAVYLCASSLTPQGSGYTFGSGTRLTVV.

J is TRBJ1-2 and V is TRBV25-1; D uncertain. This CDR3 region has 14 residues. Trimming took 3 bases from V and 4 from J, leaving 12 bases between them. CDR1 and CDR2 from the germline V gene are MGHDK and SYGVNS. Here the CDR3 reads CASSDDNLGYGYTF. The CDR3 nucleotides are TGTGCCAGCAGTGATGACAATCTGGGCTATGGCTACACCTTC.

The chain has TRBV9 and TRBJ2-1; D might be TRBD2 (5 bases). This CDR3 region has 15 residues. The germline V gene has CDR1 SGDLS and CDR2 YYNGEE. V was pared by 1 base and J by 5 bases, with 13 bases between. The CDR3 DNA reads TGTGCCAGCAGCGTACATCCGGGAACCCACAATGAGCAGTTCTTC. Its protein is CASSVHPGTHNEQFF.

V usage is TRBV9 and J usage is TRBJ1-6; D might be TRBD1 (5 bases). V was trimmed by 4 bases and J by 7 bases, leaving 21 bases between them. The CDR3 consists of 17 residues. Germline CDR1 and CDR2: SGDLS and YYNGEE. The CDR3 sequence is CASSPRGLGGSNSPLHF. The CDR3 DNA reads TGTGCCAGCAGCCCCCGGGGGTTGGGAGGGTCCAATTCACCCCTCCACTTT.

The chain carries TRBV6-1 and TRBJ2-7; TRBD2 aligns across 9 bases. The CDR3 sequence is 20 residues long. The junction had 19 bases not matched to a gene; V was cut back by 4 bases and J by 0 bases. CDR1 is MNHNS and CDR2 is SASEGT in the germline V gene. The CDR3 DNA reads as TGTGCCAGCAGTGCGCGGACTAGCGCAATACACTTCACGTTCTCCTACGAGCAGTACTTC. Translated, it gives CASSARTSAIHFTFSYEQYF.

The J gene is TRBJ1-5, the V gene TRBV19; possible D gene TRBD1, 5 bases. The CDR3 extends over 14 amino acids. V lost 3 bases and J lost 3, with 9 bases in between. Germline CDR1 and CDR2: LNHDA and SQIVND (reference sequence). This chain's CDR3 is CASSIGAANQPQHF. The CDR3 nucleotides are TGTGCCAGTAGTATTGGGGCAGCCAATCAGCCCCAGCATTTT.

The chain recombines TRBV19 with TRBJ2-7; 10 nucleotides align to TRBD1. Germline values: CDR1 LNHDA, CDR2 SQIVND (reference sequence). This CDR3 has 15 residues. Trimming removed 3 bases from V and 2 bases from J; junction bases left unmatched: 4. The CDR3, as DNA: TGTGCCAGTAGTATCCCCGGGACAGGGGCCTACGAGCAGTACTTC. The encoded protein is CASSIPGTGAYEQYF.

This chain connects TRBV7-3 to TRBJ1-6, with D possibly TRBD1 on 5 matching bases. V was trimmed by 2 bases and J by 8 bases, leaving 7 bases between them. CDR1 is SGHTA, CDR2 FQGTGA, per germline. This CDR3 contains 13 residues. The CDR3 DNA reads as TGTGCCAGCAGCTTAGCCAGGGATTCACCCCTCCACTTT. Translation gives CASSLARDSPLHF. Variable domain in full (rest from reference TRBV7-3 and TRBJ1-6): GAGVSQTPSNKVTEKGKYVELRCDPISGHTALYWYRQSLGQGPEFLIYFQGTGAADDSGLPNDRFFAVRPEGSVSTLKIQRTERGDSAVYLCASSLARDSPLHFGNGTRLTVT.

This clone was seen only once. The rearrangement links TRBV9 to TRBJ2-7, with 11 bases matching TRBD2. The length of the CDR3 is 14 residues. Germline V gene lookup returns CDR1 SGDLS and CDR2 YYNGEE. With V trimmed by 3 bases and J by 3 bases, 2 bases remained unmatched. As DNA, the CDR3 is TGTGCCAGCAGCGCGACTAGCGGGGTCTACGAGCAGTACTTC. Translating it yields CASSATSGVYEQYF.

The chain has TRBV3-1 (or the pseudogene TRBV3-2) and TRBJ2-1, with 7 positions matching TRBD2. V dropped 2 bases and J dropped 2; count of bases not matched to a gene: 3. CDR1 LGHDT and CDR2 YNNKEL come from the germline V gene (reference sequence). This CDR3 contains 15 residues. CDR3 region: CASSQFGGAYNEQFF. The CDR3 DNA reads as TGTGCCAGCAGCCAATTTGGGGGGGCCTACAATGAGCAGTTCTTC.

The V call is TRBV28, the J call TRBJ2-1; 8 nucleotides line up with TRBD2. This CDR3 has 15 residues. J lost 0 bases, V lost 6 bases, and 4 bases had no gene match. Germline CDR1 is MDHEN and CDR2 is SYDVKM. CDR3 bases: TGTGCCAGCAGAACCGGGACTAGCTCCTACAATGAGCAGTTCTTC. This encodes CASRTGTSSYNEQFF.

The chain has TRBV5-1 and TRBJ2-2; perhaps TRBD2 as D (5 bases). Germline V gene data show CDR1 as SGHRS and CDR2 as YFSETQ. The CDR3 runs 16 residues. V was trimmed by 1 base and J by 1 base, leaving 11 bases between them. This chain's CDR3 is CASSLPSPLNTGELFF. For the CDR3, the DNA is TGCGCCAGCAGCTTGCCTAGCCCACTGAACACCGGGGAGCTGTTTTTT. Full variable domain (remainder filled in from reference TRBV5-1 and TRBJ2-2): KAGVTQTPRYLIKTRGQQVTLSCSPISGHRSVSWYQQTPGQGLQFLFEYFSETQRNKGNFPGRFSGRQFSNSRSEMNVSTLELGDSALYLCASSLPSPLNTGELFFGEGSRLTVL.

The table lists this clone with a count of one. V is TRBV7-6 and J is TRBJ2-7, with a possible D match to TRBD1 (6 bases). This CDR3 is 13 amino acids long. Per the germline V gene, CDR1 is SGHVS and CDR2 is FNYEAQ. The V end lost 3 bases, the J end lost 5 bases, and 11 bases lay between the germline ends. In DNA form, the CDR3 reads TGTGCCAGCAGCTTCAAGGGGGTCCACGAGCAGTACTTC. Its protein product is CASSFKGVHEQYF.

This rearrangement joins TRBV28 to TRBJ1-2, with 10 bases aligning to TRBD1. Germline V gene sequence: CDR1 MDHEN, CDR2 SYDVKM. The ends lost 8 bases at V and 7 bases at J; junction bases unmatched: 4. This CDR3 comprises 12 residues. The CDR3 DNA reads TGTGCCAGCGTGACAGGGGGCGTTGGCTACACCTTC. Translating it yields CASVTGGVGYTF.

V usage is TRBV4-1 and J usage is TRBJ1-1, with D hard to call. CDR1 MGHRA and CDR2 YSYEKL come from the germline V gene. V shed 3 bases and J shed 5 bases, with 7 bases lying between them. This CDR3 spans 12 amino acids. CDR3 in amino acids: CASSQHGTEAFF. The DNA for the CDR3 is TGCGCCAGCAGCCAGCACGGGACTGAAGCTTTCTTT.

This rearrangement joins TRBV6-5 to TRBJ2-7; no definite D call. The V gene lost 2 bases and the J gene lost 0 bases, with 11 bases spanning the gap. Per the germline V gene, CDR1 is MNHEY and CDR2 is SVGAGI. This CDR3 region has 15 residues. In DNA, the CDR3 is TGTGCCAGCAGTTACGGCGGCGGAACCTCCTACGAGCAGTACTTC. Its protein is CASSYGGGTSYEQYF.

This chain joins TRBV4-1 and TRBJ1-1; D is unresolved. Germline V gene lookup returns CDR1 MGHRA and CDR2 YSYEKL. With 2 bases removed from V and 0 bases from J, the gap between germline ends came to 13 bases. The CDR3 spans 16 residues. The CDR3 DNA reads as TGCGCCAGCAGCCAACTCATCCGAGAGTTGAACACTGAAGCTTTCTTT. Translating it yields CASSQLIRELNTEAFF.